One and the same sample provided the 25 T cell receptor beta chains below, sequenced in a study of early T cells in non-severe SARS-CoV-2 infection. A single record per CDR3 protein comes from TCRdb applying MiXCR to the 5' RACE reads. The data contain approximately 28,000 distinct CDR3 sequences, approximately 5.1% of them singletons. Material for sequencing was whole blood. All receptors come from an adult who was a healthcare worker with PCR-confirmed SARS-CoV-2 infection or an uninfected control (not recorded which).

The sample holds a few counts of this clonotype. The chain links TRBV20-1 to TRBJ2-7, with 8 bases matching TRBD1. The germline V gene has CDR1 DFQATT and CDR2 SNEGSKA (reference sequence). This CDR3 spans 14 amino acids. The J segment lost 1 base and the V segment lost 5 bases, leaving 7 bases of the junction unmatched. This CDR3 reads CSAQDRVVSYEQYF. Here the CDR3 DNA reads TGCAGTGCTCAGGACAGGGTAGTATCCTACGAGCAGTACTTC.

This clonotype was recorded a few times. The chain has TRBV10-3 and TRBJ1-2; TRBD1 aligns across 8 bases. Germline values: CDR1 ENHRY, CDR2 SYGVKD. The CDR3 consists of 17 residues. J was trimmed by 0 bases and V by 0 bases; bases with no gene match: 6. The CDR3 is CAISESMSRGPNYGYTF. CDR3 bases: TGTGCCATCAGTGAGTCGATGAGCAGGGGGCCTAACTATGGCTACACCTTC.

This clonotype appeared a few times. CDR3 sequence: CASSVEGTNSYEQYF. The DNA of the CDR3 is TGTGCCAGCAGCGTAGAGGGGACAAATTCTTACGAGCAGTACTTC. The chain combines TRBV9 with TRBJ2-7, with D perhaps matching TRBD1 (6 bases). V lost 0 bases to trimming and J lost 4 bases, with 14 bases between them. The length of the CDR3 is 15 residues. Germline V gene data show CDR1 as SGDLS and CDR2 as YYNGEE. The entire variable domain, with the rest obtained from reference TRBV9 and TRBJ2-7, is as follows: DSGVTQTPKHLITATGQRVTLRCSPRSGDLSVYWYQQSLDQGLQFLIQYYNGEERAKGNILERFSAQQFPDLHSELNLSSLELGDSALYFCASSVEGTNSYEQYFGPGTRLTVT.

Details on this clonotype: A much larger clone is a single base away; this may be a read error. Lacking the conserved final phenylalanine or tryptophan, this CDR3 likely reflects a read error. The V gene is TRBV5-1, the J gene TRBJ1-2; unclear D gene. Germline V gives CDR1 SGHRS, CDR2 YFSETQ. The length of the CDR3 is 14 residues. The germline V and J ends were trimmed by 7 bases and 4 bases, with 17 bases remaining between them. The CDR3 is CASSSSGRTYGYTI. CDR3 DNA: TGCGCCAGCTCTTCTTCCGGACGGACCTATGGCTACACCATC.

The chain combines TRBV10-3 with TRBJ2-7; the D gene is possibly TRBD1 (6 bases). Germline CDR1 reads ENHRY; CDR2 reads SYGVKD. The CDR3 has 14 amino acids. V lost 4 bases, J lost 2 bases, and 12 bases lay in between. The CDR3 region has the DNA TGTGCCATCAGTGGACAGGCTCGCGCCTACGAGCAGTACTTC. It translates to CAISGQARAYEQYF.

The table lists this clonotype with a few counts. In DNA, the CDR3 is TGCGCCAGCAGTGATCAGAGGGGCCAAGCTTTCTTT. Protein sequence: CASSDQRGQAFF. V usage is TRBV10-1 and J usage is TRBJ1-1, with a weak D call TRBD1 (5 bases). Deletions cut 3 bases from V and 9 bases from J, with 11 bases between. Germline V gene sequence: CDR1 WNHNN, CDR2 SYGVQD (reference sequence). This CDR3 has 12 residues.

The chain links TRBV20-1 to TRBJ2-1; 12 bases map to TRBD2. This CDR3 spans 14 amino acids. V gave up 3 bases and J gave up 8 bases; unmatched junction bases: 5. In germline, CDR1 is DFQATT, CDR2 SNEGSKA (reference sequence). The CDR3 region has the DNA TGCAGTGCTAGCCCTAGCGGGGGGGCATATGAGCAGTTCTTC. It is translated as CSASPSGGAYEQFF.

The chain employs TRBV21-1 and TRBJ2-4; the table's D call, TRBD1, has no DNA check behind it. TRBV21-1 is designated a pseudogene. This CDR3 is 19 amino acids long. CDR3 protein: CASSKARPGHQRGKNIQYF. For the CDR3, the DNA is TGTGCCAGCAGCAAAGCGCGTCCGGGACACCAAAGGGGCAAAAACATTCAGTACTTC.

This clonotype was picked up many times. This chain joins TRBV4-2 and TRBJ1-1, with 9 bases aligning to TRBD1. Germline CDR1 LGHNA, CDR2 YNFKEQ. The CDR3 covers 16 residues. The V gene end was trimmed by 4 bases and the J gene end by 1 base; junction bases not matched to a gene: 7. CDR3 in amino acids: CASSLGQGSGNTEAFF. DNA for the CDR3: TGTGCCAGCAGCCTTGGACAGGGGTCGGGGAACACTGAAGCTTTCTTT.

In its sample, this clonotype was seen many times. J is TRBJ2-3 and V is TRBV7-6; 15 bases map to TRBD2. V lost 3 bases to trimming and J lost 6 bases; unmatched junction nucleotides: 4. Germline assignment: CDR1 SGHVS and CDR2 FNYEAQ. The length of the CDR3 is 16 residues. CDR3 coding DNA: TGTGCCAGCAGCTTGGGACTAGCGGGGGGAAAGGATACGCAGTATTTT. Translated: CASSLGLAGGKDTQYF.

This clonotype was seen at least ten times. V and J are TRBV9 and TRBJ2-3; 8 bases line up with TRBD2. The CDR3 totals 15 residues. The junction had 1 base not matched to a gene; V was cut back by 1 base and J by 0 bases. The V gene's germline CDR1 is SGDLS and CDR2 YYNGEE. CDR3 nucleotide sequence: TGTGCCAGCAGCGTATTAGCGGGGAGCACAGATACGCAGTATTTT. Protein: CASSVLAGSTDTQYF.

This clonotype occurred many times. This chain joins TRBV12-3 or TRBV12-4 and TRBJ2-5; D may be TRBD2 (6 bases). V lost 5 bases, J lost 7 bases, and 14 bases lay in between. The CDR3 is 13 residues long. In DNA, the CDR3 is TGTGCCAGCAGTCCCTGGACCGGGGGGACCCAGTACTTC. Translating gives CASSPWTGGTQYF.

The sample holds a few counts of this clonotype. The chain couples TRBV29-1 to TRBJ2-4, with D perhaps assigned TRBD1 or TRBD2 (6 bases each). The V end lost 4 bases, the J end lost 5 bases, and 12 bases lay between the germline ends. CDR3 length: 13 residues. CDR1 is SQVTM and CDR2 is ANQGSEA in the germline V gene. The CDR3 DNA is TGCAGCGTTGGTGGGGGGCAGGAAAACATTCAGTACTTC. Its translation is CSVGGGQENIQYF.

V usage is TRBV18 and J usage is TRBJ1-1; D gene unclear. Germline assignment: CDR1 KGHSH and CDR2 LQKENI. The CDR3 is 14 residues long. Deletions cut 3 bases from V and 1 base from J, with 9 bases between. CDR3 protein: CASSPVSENTEAFF. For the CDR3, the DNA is TGTGCCAGCTCACCTGTTTCAGAGAACACTGAAGCTTTCTTT. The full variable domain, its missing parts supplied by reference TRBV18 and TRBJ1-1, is NAGVMQNPRHLVRRRGQEARLRCSPMKGHSHVYWYRQLPEEGLKFMVYLQKENIIDESGMPKERFSAEFPKEGPSILRIQQVVRGDSAAYFCASSPVSENTEAFFGQGTRLTVV.

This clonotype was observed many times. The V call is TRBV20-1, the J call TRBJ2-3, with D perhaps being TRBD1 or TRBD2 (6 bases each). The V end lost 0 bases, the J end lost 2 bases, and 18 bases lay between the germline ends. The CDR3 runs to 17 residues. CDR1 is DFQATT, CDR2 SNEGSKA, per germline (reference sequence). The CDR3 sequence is CSARDIYGGVPTDTQYF. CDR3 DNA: TGCAGTGCTAGAGATATTTACGGGGGCGTCCCCACAGATACGCAGTATTTT.

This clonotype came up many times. Here the CDR3 DNA reads TGTGCCTGGGCGATGGCTCGAAACACTGAAGCTTTCTTT. Its protein is CAWAMARNTEAFF. J is TRBJ1-1 and V is TRBV30; unclear D gene. The CDR3 totals 13 residues. Looked up from germline, CDR1 is GTSNPN and CDR2 is SVGIG (reference sequence). V was shortened by 5 bases and J by 2 bases, with 12 bases between the two germline ends.

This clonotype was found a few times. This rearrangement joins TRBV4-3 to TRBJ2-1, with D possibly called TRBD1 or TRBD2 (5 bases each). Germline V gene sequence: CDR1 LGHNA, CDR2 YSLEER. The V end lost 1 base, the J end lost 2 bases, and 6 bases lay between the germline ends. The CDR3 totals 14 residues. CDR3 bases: TGCGCCAGCAGCCAAGGAGGGGCCTACAATGAGCAGTTCTTC. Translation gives CASSQGGAYNEQFF.

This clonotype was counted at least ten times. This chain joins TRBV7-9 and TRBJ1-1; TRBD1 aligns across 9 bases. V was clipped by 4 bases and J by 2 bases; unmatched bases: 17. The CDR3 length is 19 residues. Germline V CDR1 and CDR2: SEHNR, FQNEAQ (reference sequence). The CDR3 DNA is TGTGCCAGCAGCTCCACAAAAGTCCAGCGGGACAGGGTAAACACTGAAGCTTTCTTT. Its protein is CASSSTKVQRDRVNTEAFF.

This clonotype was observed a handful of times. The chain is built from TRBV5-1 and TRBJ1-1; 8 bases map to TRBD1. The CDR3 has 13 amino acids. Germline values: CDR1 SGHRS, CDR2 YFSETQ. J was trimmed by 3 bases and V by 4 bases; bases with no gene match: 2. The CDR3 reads CASSGTGYTEAFF. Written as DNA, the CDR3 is TGCGCCAGCAGCGGGACAGGCTACACTGAAGCTTTCTTT.

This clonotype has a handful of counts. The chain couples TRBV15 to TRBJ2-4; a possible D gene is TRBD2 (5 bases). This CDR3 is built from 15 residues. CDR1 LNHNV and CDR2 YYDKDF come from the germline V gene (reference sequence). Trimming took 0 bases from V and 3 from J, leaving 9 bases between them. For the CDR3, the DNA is TGTGCCACCAGCAGAGATTCGCGGGTCAAAAACATTCAGTACTTC. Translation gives CATSRDSRVKNIQYF. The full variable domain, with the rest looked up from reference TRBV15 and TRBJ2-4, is DAMVIQNPRYQVTQFGKPVTLSCSQTLNHNVMYWYQQKSSQAPKLLFHYYDKDFNNEADTPDNFQSRRPNTSFCFLDIRSPGLGDTAMYLCATSRDSRVKNIQYFGAGTRLSVL.

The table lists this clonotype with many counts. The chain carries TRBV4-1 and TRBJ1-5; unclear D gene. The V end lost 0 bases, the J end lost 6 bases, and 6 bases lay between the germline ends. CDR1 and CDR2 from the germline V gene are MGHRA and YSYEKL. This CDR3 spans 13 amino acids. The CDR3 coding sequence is TGCGCCAGCAGCCAAGATCTTGGTCAGCCCCAGCATTTT. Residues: CASSQDLGQPQHF.

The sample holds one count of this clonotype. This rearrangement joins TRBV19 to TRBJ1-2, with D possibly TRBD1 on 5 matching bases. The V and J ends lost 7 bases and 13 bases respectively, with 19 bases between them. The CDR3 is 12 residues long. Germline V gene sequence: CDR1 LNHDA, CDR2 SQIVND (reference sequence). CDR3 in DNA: TGTGCCAGTACTGACAAAACCGGGGACGGCACCTTC. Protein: CASTDKTGDGTF.

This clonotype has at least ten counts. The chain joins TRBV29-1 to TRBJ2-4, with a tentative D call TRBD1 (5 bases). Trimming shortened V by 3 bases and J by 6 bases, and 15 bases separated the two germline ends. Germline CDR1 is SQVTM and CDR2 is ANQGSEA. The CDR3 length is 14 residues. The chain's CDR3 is CSVDDRGQGNIQYF. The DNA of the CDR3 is TGCAGCGTTGATGATAGGGGTCAGGGAAACATTCAGTACTTC. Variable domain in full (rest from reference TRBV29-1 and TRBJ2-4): SAVISQKPSRDICQRGTSLTIQCQVDSQVTMMFWYRQQPGQSLTLIATANQGSEATYESGFVIDKFPISRPNLTFSTLTVSNMSPEDSSIYLCSVDDRGQGNIQYFGAGTRLSVL.

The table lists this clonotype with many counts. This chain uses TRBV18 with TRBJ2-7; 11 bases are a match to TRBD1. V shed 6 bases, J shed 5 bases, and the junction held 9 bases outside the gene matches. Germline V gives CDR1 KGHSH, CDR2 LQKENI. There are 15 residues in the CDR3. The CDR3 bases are TGTGCCAGCTCCACCTCCGGACAGGGGGCGGACGAGCAGTACTTC. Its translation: CASSTSGQGADEQYF.

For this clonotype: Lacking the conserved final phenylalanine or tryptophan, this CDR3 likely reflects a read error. In nucleotides, the CDR3 is TGTGCCAGCAGCTCGGGACAGGGGAATTCACCCCTCCACCTT. Translation gives CASSSGQGNSPLHL. The J gene is TRBJ1-6, the V gene TRBV7-3, with TRBD1 matching over 10 bases. V trimming: 4 bases; J trimming: 7 bases; junction bases outside the gene matches: 1. The germline V gene has CDR1 SGHTA and CDR2 FQGTGA. This CDR3 contains 14 residues.